The 25 T cell receptor beta chains below come from one sample, sequenced in a study of blood T cell repertoires in COVID-19. Generated by immunoSEQ multiplex PCR, the TCRdb table keeps only in-frame clones and is missing some. The repertoire holds roughly 250,000 clones, with 70% to 90% as singletons. Material: peripheral blood. The source of these receptors is a woman aged 25 to 45 with COVID-19, enrolled during active disease.

The chain couples TRBV7-9 to TRBJ2-7, with D possibly TRBD2 on 6 matching bases. V was cut by 0 bases and J by 2 bases, with 17 bases left in between. Germline CDR1 is SEHNR and CDR2 is FQNEAQ (reference sequence). CDR3 length: 17 amino acids. The CDR3 sequence: CASSLAGGLFAAYEQYF. In DNA form, the CDR3 reads TGTGCCAGCAGCTTAGCGGGGGGACTGTTCGCTGCCTACGAGCAGTACTTC.

The chain links TRBV19 to TRBJ1-4; 7 bases map to TRBD1. Losses at the gene ends were 6 bases for V and 8 bases for J; bases not matched to a gene: 15. CDR1 is LNHDA and CDR2 is SQIVND in the germline V gene (reference sequence). CDR3 length equals 16 residues. The CDR3 nucleotides read TGTGCCAGTAGCCATTCTCGACAGGGTGTGGGGGAAAAACTGTTTTTT. It encodes CASSHSRQGVGEKLFF.

Only one count was recorded for this clone. V gene TRBV2 combines with J gene TRBJ2-2, with 7 bases that match TRBD2. After removal of 11 bases from V and 4 bases from J, the junction contained 13 bases not matched to a gene. Per germline, CDR1 SNHLY and CDR2 FYNNEI. This CDR3 spans 15 amino acids. The CDR3 bases are TGTGCCGGTAAACTAGCGAGACGATCCACCGGGGAGCTGTTTTTT. Its protein product is CAGKLARRSTGELFF.

This chain links TRBV19 with TRBJ1-6; tentative D call: TRBD1 (5 bases). Germline V gene lookup returns CDR1 LNHDA and CDR2 SQIVND (reference sequence). This CDR3 comprises 15 residues. V dropped 5 bases and J dropped 6 bases, with 14 bases sitting between them. The CDR3 here is CASSLQAVGNSPLHF. The CDR3 bases are TGTGCCAGTAGTTTACAGGCTGTAGGTAATTCACCCCTCCACTTT.

The rearrangement links TRBV10-3 to TRBJ2-7, with D maybe TRBD2 (5 bases). Trimming cost V 3 bases and J 7 bases, with 19 bases left between them. The CDR3 covers 15 residues. Looked up from germline, CDR1 is ENHRY and CDR2 is SYGVKD. CDR3 bases: TGTGCCATCAGTGACTCTACTAACCAGCGAGGGGAGCAGTACTTC. Amino acid sequence: CAISDSTNQRGEQYF.

The CDR3 bases are TGTGCCAGCAGTTACTCGAGAGGGGGAACCGGGGAGCTGTTTTTT. It yields the protein CASSYSRGGTGELFF. The chain uses TRBV6-6 and TRBJ2-2; D perhaps matches TRBD1 (6 bases). V gave up 0 bases and J gave up 5 bases, with 10 bases separating them. The germline V gene encodes CDR1 MNHNY and CDR2 SVGAGI (reference sequence). This CDR3 comprises 15 residues.

The rearrangement uses TRBV9 and TRBJ1-2; D is perhaps TRBD1 (5 bases). V dropped 7 bases and J dropped 2 bases, with 15 bases sitting between them. Germline V lookup: CDR1 SGDLS, CDR2 YYNGEE. CDR3 length: 14 residues. CDR3 sequence (DNA): TGTGCCAGCCGTATAGACAGTCCCAACTATGGCTACACCTTC. Amino acids: CASRIDSPNYGYTF.

As concerns this clone: The conserved closing phenylalanine or tryptophan is absent in this CDR3, likely reflecting a read error. No DNA is shown, since the ends of the CDR3 on it are uncertain; the CDR3 is the one TCRdb lists. The chain has TRBV12-3 or TRBV12-4 and TRBJ1-2; TRBD1 is taken as the D call from the table, unchecked against the DNA. Including both end residues, the CDR3 is 11 amino acids long. CDR3 loop: CASSLGGQRVI.

The chain carries TRBV7-9 and TRBJ1-1; the D gene is possibly TRBD1 (5 bases). Germline CDR1 reads SEHNR; CDR2 reads FQNEAQ (reference sequence). The CDR3 spans 15 residues. The V gene lost 7 bases and the J gene lost 0 bases, with 15 bases spanning the gap. DNA for the CDR3: TGTGCCAGCACCCCATCAGGGCATCTGAACACTGAAGCTTTCTTT. As protein: CASTPSGHLNTEAFF. The full variable domain, its missing parts supplied by reference TRBV7-9 and TRBJ1-1, is DTGVSQNPRHKITKRGQNVTFRCDPISEHNRLYWYRQTLGQGPEFLTYFQNEAQLEKSRLLSDRFSAERPKGSFSTLEIQRTEQGDSAMYLCASTPSGHLNTEAFFGQGTRLTVV.

The gene calls are TRBV19 and TRBJ2-1; possible D gene TRBD2, 7 bases. This CDR3 has 15 amino acids. CDR1 is LNHDA and CDR2 is SQIVND in the germline V gene (reference sequence). V was clipped by 7 bases and J by 2 bases, with 15 bases between them. In DNA form, the CDR3 reads TGTGCCAGTAAACGGCGGGGGCCCACCTACAATGAGCAGTTCTTC. This codes for CASKRRGPTYNEQFF.

V gene TRBV27 combines with J gene TRBJ2-1; 7 bases fit TRBD2. This CDR3 contains 12 residues. Germline assignment: CDR1 MNHEY and CDR2 SMNVEV (reference sequence). The V and J ends lost 3 bases and 7 bases, in that order; junction bases with no gene match: 0. CDR3 in amino acids: CASSLGGNEQFF. The CDR3 DNA follows: TGTGCCAGCAGTTTGGGGGGGAATGAGCAGTTCTTC.

CDR3 in DNA: TGCAGTGCTAGAGTAAATGAGCAGTTCTTC. Encoded protein: CSARVNEQFF. The J gene is TRBJ2-1, the V gene TRBV20-1; D gene uncertain. The germline CDR1 and CDR2 sequences are DFQATT and SNEGSKA (reference sequence). V was trimmed by 1 base and J by 7 bases, leaving 2 bases between them. The CDR3 is 10 residues long.

This chain links TRBV5-4 with TRBJ1-2; 8 positions match TRBD1. Trimming took 3 bases from V and 5 from J; bases not matched to a gene: 9. The germline CDR1 and CDR2 sequences are SGHNT and YYREEE (reference sequence). The CDR3 consists of 15 residues. CDR3 coding DNA: TGTGCCAGCAGCTGGTTGGACAGGGAGAATTATGGCTACACCTTC. Encoded protein: CASSWLDRENYGYTF.

In this sample, this clone turned up a few times. V gene TRBV7-9 combines with J gene TRBJ2-3, with D possibly being TRBD1 (9 bases). The germline V gene encodes CDR1 SEHNR and CDR2 FQNEAQ (reference sequence). This CDR3 contains 18 residues. The V end was cut by 5 bases, the J end by 3 bases, with 24 bases between. CDR3 coding DNA: TGTGCCAGCAGCCCTCCCCGGGGGGGGGACAGGGTAACAGATACGCAGTATTTT. Its protein is CASSPPRGGDRVTDTQYF. Variable domain in full (rest from reference TRBV7-9 and TRBJ2-3): DTGVSQNPRHKITKRGQNVTFRCDPISEHNRLYWYRQTLGQGPEFLTYFQNEAQLEKSRLLSDRFSAERPKGSFSTLEIQRTEQGDSAMYLCASSPPRGGDRVTDTQYFGPGTRLTVL.

This clone has a single count. V and J are TRBV19 and TRBJ2-7; 10 bases are a match to TRBD2. CDR1 is LNHDA and CDR2 is SQIVND in the germline V gene (reference sequence). The CDR3 sequence is 14 residues long. V lost 5 bases and J lost 5; bases outside the gene matches: 6. CDR3 loop: CASSSGLAYHEQYF. In DNA form, the CDR3 reads TGTGCCAGTAGTTCGGGACTAGCGTACCACGAGCAGTACTTC.

The V gene is TRBV27, the J gene TRBJ1-1; D unresolved. CDR3 length equals 15 residues. The germline V gene has CDR1 MNHEY and CDR2 SMNVEV (reference sequence). Trimming left V 0 bases short and J 4 bases short, with 12 bases between. CDR3 nucleotides: TGTGCCAGCAGTTTATCCCCGTTTCTGGCCACTGAAGCTTTCTTT. It codes for CASSLSPFLATEAFF.

This chain uses TRBV12-3 or TRBV12-4 with TRBJ1-5; a weak D match, TRBD1 (6 bases). Trimming left V 4 bases short and J 5 bases short, with 9 bases between. The CDR3 has 13 residues. CDR3 loop: CASSSGVYQPQHF. The DNA of the CDR3 is TGTGCCAGCAGTTCAGGGGTATATCAGCCCCAGCATTTT.

CDR3: CASSQAPTGPYNEQFF. Written as DNA, the CDR3 is TGCGCCAGCAGCCAAGCGCCGACAGGCCCCTACAATGAGCAGTTCTTC. The chain has TRBV4-1 and TRBJ2-1; D may be TRBD1 (6 bases). The V gene's germline CDR1 is MGHRA and CDR2 YSYEKL. This CDR3 is built from 16 residues. Trimming took 1 base from V and 2 from J, leaving 12 bases between them.

This chain connects TRBV12-3 or TRBV12-4 to TRBJ1-2; D unresolved. Trimming pared 5 bases from V and 5 bases from J, leaving 6 bases between. The CDR3 runs to 11 residues. The CDR3 sequence: CASSAGYGYTF. In DNA form, the CDR3 reads TGTGCCAGCAGTGCGGGGTATGGCTACACCTTC.

This chain connects TRBV7-2 to TRBJ2-7, with 7 nucleotides matching TRBD1. Trimming cost V 5 bases and J 2 bases; bases outside gene matches: 6. CDR3 size: 14 residues. The germline CDR1 and CDR2 sequences are SGHTA and FQGNSA. The CDR3: CASSLGTVTYEQYF. The DNA of the CDR3 is TGTGCCAGCAGCCTGGGGACAGTTACCTACGAGCAGTACTTC.

The chain carries TRBV27 and TRBJ2-3, with 8 positions matching TRBD1. Looked up from germline, CDR1 is MNHEY and CDR2 is SMNVEV (reference sequence). Losses at the gene ends were 7 bases for V and 2 bases for J; bases not matched to a gene: 5. The CDR3 is made up of 14 amino acids. CDR3 coding DNA: TGTGCCAGCACCTTGACAGGGGCCACAGATACGCAGTATTTT. It translates to CASTLTGATDTQYF.

The CDR3 region is CASSGPPGCTEAFF. The CDR3 nucleotides read TGTGCCAGCAGCGGGCCACCAGGGTGTACTGAAGCTTTCTTT. V usage is TRBV21-1 and J usage is TRBJ1-1; TRBD1 was called by the table and not checked on the DNA. TRBV21-1 has pseudogene status. The CDR3 runs to 14 residues.

The chain has TRBV5-1 and TRBJ2-2; 8 bases match TRBD2. V trimming: 5 bases; J trimming: 7 bases; junction bases outside the gene matches: 7. The CDR3 extends over 14 amino acids. CDR1 and CDR2 (germline): SGHRS, YFSETQ. The CDR3 sequence: CASRTGLGDGELFF. The CDR3 DNA reads as TGCGCCAGCAGAACGGGACTAGGGGACGGGGAGCTGTTTTTT.

This chain links TRBV9 with TRBJ2-7; 10 nucleotides line up with TRBD2. This CDR3 is 14 amino acids long. V shed 3 bases and J 2 bases; nucleotides not matched to a gene: 2. Per germline, CDR1 SGDLS and CDR2 YYNGEE. This CDR3 is CASSDSGGAYEQYF. The CDR3 region has the DNA TGTGCCAGCAGCGACAGCGGGGGGGCCTACGAGCAGTACTTC.

The rearrangement links TRBV28 to TRBJ2-3, with D possibly TRBD2 on 6 matching bases. The germline V gene has CDR1 MDHEN and CDR2 SYDVKM. V was cut by 4 bases and J by 2 bases, with 13 bases left in between. The CDR3 has 15 amino acids. The CDR3 loop reads CASSWASDATDTQYF. In nucleotides, the CDR3 is TGTGCCAGCAGTTGGGCTAGCGACGCCACAGATACGCAGTATTTT.